The clone carrying this T cell receptor (beta chain) was found many times. What it binds is not known. TCRdb used MiXCR to reprocess the 5' RACE reads, holding one entry per CDR3 protein. The sample contains approximately 5,700 distinct CDR3 sequences, approximately 8% of which appear only once. The data stem from a study of spatial heterogeneity in lung cancer. Study-wide results and limits: For expanded intratumoral alpha and beta TCRs, counts tracked tumor mutation counts.

Time point here: sample taken at primary tumor resection. The V gene's germline CDR1 is ENHRY and CDR2 SYGVKD. V lost 7 bases to trimming and J lost 3 bases, with 8 bases between them. The CDR3 is 12 amino acids. The sequences come from lung tumor tissue, collected at surgery. The receptor was isolated from a female donor with early-stage non-small cell lung cancer. The V call is TRBV10-3, the J call TRBJ2-3; D possibly corresponds to TRBD1 (5 bases). CDR3 sequence reads: CAIKGETDTQYF. The CDR3 DNA reads as TGTGCCATCAAAGGGGAAACAGATACGCAGTATTTT.